This T cell receptor (beta chain) was identified during a study of early T cells in non-severe SARS-CoV-2 infection. Study context: Chains were not paired, and sequencing was done on bulk RNA from unsorted whole blood.

Individual cDNA molecules received unique molecular identifiers during library preparation. One entry per CDR3 protein results from TCRdb running MiXCR on the 5' RACE reads. The table lists 45,000 or so distinct CDR3 sequences, roughly 7% of them singletons. This clonotype appeared many times. Its specificity is unknown. CDR1 and CDR2 (germline): MNHEY, SVGEGT. V was trimmed by 0 bases and J by 7 bases, leaving 19 bases between them. The CDR3 has 17 residues. Broader study findings: A preference for anti-spike CD8 responses marked VDJdb matching, which missed private and CD4 specificities.

This TCR came from an adult who was a healthcare worker with PCR-confirmed SARS-CoV-2 infection or an uninfected control (not recorded which). The chain links TRBV6-2 or TRBV6-3 to TRBJ2-4; D perhaps matches TRBD2 (7 bases). The sample was whole blood. CDR3 protein: CASSYSLRPGGGNIQYF. The CDR3 nucleotides read TGTGCCAGCAGTTACTCCCTTAGGCCGGGGGGCGGGAACATTCAGTACTTC.